This T cell receptor (beta chain) came from a study of cytomegalovirus exposure and HLA in healthy donors. PCR employed 60 Vbeta and 13 Jbeta primers. TCRdb's copy holds only in-frame clones and misses some; the assay was immunoSEQ multiplex PCR. The table records around 130,000 clones, around 66% of them present only once. Per germline, CDR1 SQVTM and CDR2 ANQGSEA. This CDR3 region has 11 residues. The germline V and J ends were trimmed by 6 bases and 6 bases, with 12 bases remaining between them. The material sequenced was PBMCs. This receptor was identified in a woman between 55 and 75 years old in good health and CMV-seronegative. The chain joins TRBV29-1 to TRBJ2-7; possibly TRBD1 for D (5 bases). The CDR3 nucleotides read TGCAGCGTCCTTACAGGACGCGAGCAGTACTTC. Protein product: CSVLTGREQYF.